The 31 T cell receptor beta chains below come from one sample, sequenced in a study of a mutant IDH1 vaccine in newly diagnosed glioma. Time point specified: week 5, during vaccination. One vaccine dose held 300 ug of mutant IDH1 20-mer peptide and came with topical imiquimod. Using immunoSEQ multiplex PCR, the repertoire was profiled, and TCRdb retains in-frame clones only, with some absent. The sample yields about 38,000 clones, approximately 78% seen once. For these receptors, no antigen is known. The sequencing used PBMCs, collected from a glioma patient whose treatment included an IDH1 peptide vaccine. These receptors originate from a man in his forties or fifties with glioma.

The chain employs TRBV10-2 and TRBJ2-7, with 11 bases matching TRBD2. V lost 7 bases, J lost 2 bases, and 1 base stayed unmatched. CDR1 is WSHSY and CDR2 is SAAADI in the germline V gene. The CDR3 totals 13 residues. The DNA of the CDR3 is TGCGCCAGCACACTAGCGGGGGCCTACGAGCAGTACTTC. Translation gives CASTLAGAYEQYF.

This chain joins TRBV6-1 and TRBJ2-6; D is undetermined. The CDR3 has 15 amino acids. Germline V gene data show CDR1 as MNHNS and CDR2 as SASEGT. The germline V and J ends were trimmed by 2 bases and 0 bases, with 5 bases remaining between them. This CDR3 reads CASSEMGSGANVLTF. As DNA, the CDR3 is TGTGCCAGCAGTGAAATGGGCTCTGGGGCCAACGTCCTGACTTTC.

The V and J genes are TRBV25-1 and TRBJ1-6, with a weak D call TRBD1 (5 bases). Germline V gives CDR1 MGHDK, CDR2 SYGVNS. The CDR3 runs to 12 residues. V was cut by 5 bases and J by 8 bases, with 7 bases left in between. CDR3 in amino acids: CASSRRDSPLHF. CDR3 bases: TGTGCCAGCAGTCGCAGGGATTCACCCCTCCACTTT.

V gene TRBV5-6 combines with J gene TRBJ2-5, with 8 bases identical to TRBD2. CDR3 length: 15 residues. Germline loops: CDR1 SGHDT, CDR2 YYEEEE. V dropped 4 bases and J dropped 5; count of bases not matched to a gene: 10. The CDR3 loop reads CASSGGLDGRETQYF. The CDR3 DNA reads as TGTGCCAGCAGCGGGGGACTAGACGGGCGGGAGACCCAGTACTTC.

The genes are TRBV4-1 and TRBJ1-2; 7 bases are a match to TRBD1. Germline CDR1 reads MGHRA; CDR2 reads YSYEKL. The J segment lost 4 bases and the V segment lost 1 base, leaving 6 bases of the junction unmatched. The CDR3 has 15 residues. The CDR3 coding sequence is TGCGCCAGCAGCCAAGCCCTCGGGACAGTCTATGGCTACACCTTC. The encoded protein is CASSQALGTVYGYTF.

The rearrangement uses TRBV10-3 and TRBJ2-4; D uncertain. Germline values: CDR1 ENHRY, CDR2 SYGVKD. CDR3 size: 13 residues. V was cut by 0 bases and J by 5 bases, with 5 bases left in between. The CDR3 coding sequence is TGTGCCATCAGTGAGTCGGCAGAAAACATTCAGTACTTC. It specifies CAISESAENIQYF.

This chain uses TRBV30 with TRBJ2-3; 9 positions agree with TRBD2. The CDR3 length is 15 residues. From germline, CDR1 is GTSNPN and CDR2 SVGIG (reference sequence). Germline trimming cut 2 bases from V and 4 bases from J; bases unmatched to any gene: 7. This chain's CDR3 is CAWSSILAGSDTQYF. The CDR3, as DNA: TGTGCCTGGAGTTCCATACTAGCGGGCTCAGATACGCAGTATTTT. Variable domain in full (rest from reference TRBV30 and TRBJ2-3): SQTIHQWPATLVQPVGSPLSLECTVEGTSNPNLYWYRQAAGRGLQLLFYSVGIGQISSEVPQNLSASRPQDRQFILSSKKLLLSDSGFYLCAWSSILAGSDTQYFGPGTRLTVL.

The rearrangement joins TRBV7-8 to TRBJ1-2; D is unresolved. V lost 5 bases, J lost 2 bases, and 12 bases lay in between. CDR1 is SGHVS and CDR2 is FQNEAQ in the germline V gene. The CDR3 sequence is 14 residues long. The DNA for the CDR3 is TGTGCCAGCAGCCTTCGGACTCAAAACTATGGCTACACCTTC. It is translated as CASSLRTQNYGYTF.

This chain connects TRBV6-1 to TRBJ1-6, with TRBD1 matching 7 bases. The V and J ends lost 5 bases and 8 bases, in that order; junction bases with no gene match: 6. The CDR3 extends over 14 amino acids. Per the germline V gene, CDR1 is MNHNS and CDR2 is SASEGT. In DNA form, the CDR3 reads TGTGCCAGCAGTCAGGACAGGTGGGATTCACCCCTCCACTTT. Its protein is CASSQDRWDSPLHF.

The chain combines TRBV6-5 with TRBJ2-7; TRBD1 matches at 8 bases. The trim removed 6 bases at V and 5 bases at J, leaving 12 bases unmatched. The CDR3 spans 15 residues. Germline CDR1 and CDR2: MNHEY and SVGAGI. The CDR3 coding sequence is TGTGCCAGCAGGAGCGACAGGGGTACCCTAAACGAGCAGTACTTC. Its protein product is CASRSDRGTLNEQYF.

This chain links TRBV6-5 with TRBJ1-1; D gene uncertain. The CDR3 is 12 amino acids. Trimming took off 3 bases at V and 7 bases at J, with 9 bases between the two ends. The V gene's germline CDR1 is MNHEY and CDR2 SVGAGI. CDR3 sequence: CASSYIWGEAFF. CDR3 nucleotide sequence: TGTGCCAGCAGTTATATTTGGGGTGAAGCTTTCTTT.

The gene calls are TRBV19 and TRBJ2-6; TRBD2 agrees at 7 bases. In germline, CDR1 is LNHDA, CDR2 SQIVND (reference sequence). This CDR3 is built from 17 residues. Trimming took 5 bases from V and 0 from J; bases not matched to a gene: 7. CDR3 coding DNA: TGTGCCAGTAGTCCGACGGGGGGTGGCTCTGGGGCCAACGTCCTGACTTTC. The encoded protein is CASSPTGGGSGANVLTF.

The chain recombines TRBV2 with TRBJ1-6; TRBD1 matches 9 bases. This CDR3 comprises 15 residues. Germline CDR1 reads SNHLY; CDR2 reads FYNNEI. V lost 6 bases, J lost 10 bases, and 10 bases stayed unmatched. This chain's CDR3 is CASSEGQGVWSPLHF. The CDR3 DNA follows: TGTGCCAGCAGCGAGGGACAGGGAGTCTGGTCACCCCTCCACTTT.

This clone was observed once. The chain links TRBV7-3 to TRBJ2-7; D is possibly TRBD2 (6 bases). Germline CDR1 is SGHTA and CDR2 is FQGTGA. Trimming left V 0 bases short and J 6 bases short, with 9 bases between. There are 13 residues in the CDR3. In DNA form, the CDR3 reads TGTGCCAGCAGCTTAACGGGAGGCAGCGAGCAGTACTTC. Translating gives CASSLTGGSEQYF.

V is TRBV6-1 and J is TRBJ1-1, with D possibly matching TRBD1 (5 bases). CDR1 is MNHNS and CDR2 is SASEGT in the germline V gene. The CDR3 spans 14 residues. V shed 7 bases and J shed 3 bases, with 15 bases lying between them. Here the CDR3 reads CASTYGRDHTEAFF. The CDR3 region has the DNA TGTGCCAGCACCTACGGCAGGGATCACACTGAAGCTTTCTTT.

The chain carries TRBV6-5 and TRBJ2-7; 11 bases map to TRBD1. Germline V lookup: CDR1 MNHEY, CDR2 SVGAGI. Trimming removed 6 bases from V and 4 bases from J; junction bases left unmatched: 8. The CDR3 runs to 15 residues. CDR3 sequence (DNA): TGTGCCAGCAGCTCTCCCGGGACAGGGGGTTACGAGCAGTACTTC. It specifies CASSSPGTGGYEQYF.

This clone was seen more than once but under ten times. The J gene is TRBJ2-2, the V gene TRBV2; 9 bases are shared with TRBD1. Trimming took 2 bases from V and 8 from J; bases not matched to a gene: 6. This CDR3 region has 15 residues. Germline CDR1 and CDR2: SNHLY and FYNNEI. The CDR3 DNA sequence: TGTGCCAGCAGTGAATTGGACAGGGGAGATGGGGAGCTGTTTTTT. Translation: CASSELDRGDGELFF.

The genes are TRBV10-3 and TRBJ2-7, with D perhaps assigned TRBD1 or TRBD2 (5 bases each). The V gene's germline CDR1 is ENHRY and CDR2 SYGVKD. V was pared by 10 bases and J by 6 bases, with 25 bases between. CDR3 length equals 15 residues. The CDR3 nucleotides are TGTGCCACCGTGGCAGGGACGGTGGGGGTTGGCGAGCAGTACTTC. Protein product: CATVAGTVGVGEQYF.

This clone is judged medium-sized. This chain joins TRBV6-5 and TRBJ1-1, with unresolved D. Germline CDR1 reads MNHEY; CDR2 reads SVGAGI. Trimming cost V 0 bases and J 0 bases, with 11 bases left between them. This CDR3 comprises 16 residues. CDR3 amino acids: CASSYSYGIMNTEAFF. CDR3 bases: TGTGCCAGCAGTTACTCGTATGGGATCATGAACACTGAAGCTTTCTTT.

This chain connects TRBV4-1 to TRBJ1-1; no definite D call. The V and J ends lost 0 bases and 4 bases respectively, with 15 bases between them. The CDR3 contains 16 residues. Per the germline V gene, CDR1 is MGHRA and CDR2 is YSYEKL. The CDR3 nucleotides read TGCGCCAGCAGCCAAGATCCCGCAGGTCTCGGCACTGAAGCTTTCTTT. Its translation is CASSQDPAGLGTEAFF.

This clone was seen a single time. The chain links TRBV25-1 to TRBJ2-7; D gene uncertain. Germline V gives CDR1 MGHDK, CDR2 SYGVNS. CDR3 length: 11 residues. The V and J ends lost 4 bases and 3 bases respectively, with 4 bases between them. CDR3 bases: TGTGCCAGCAGTGCCTTCTACGAGCAGTACTTC. It yields the protein CASSAFYEQYF.

The genes are TRBV27 and TRBJ1-5; the D is unclear. With 11 bases removed from V and 11 bases from J, the gap between germline ends came to 10 bases. Germline values: CDR1 MNHEY, CDR2 SMNVEV (reference sequence). The CDR3 sequence is 9 residues long. The CDR3 protein is CAGGETQHF. The CDR3 coding sequence is TGTGCCGGCGGGGAGACCCAGCATTTT.

CDR3 coding DNA: TGTGCCAACGGACAGGGGTCCACCGGGGAGCTGTTTTTT. It codes for CANGQGSTGELFF. The V and J genes are TRBV10-3 and TRBJ2-2; 9 bases line up with TRBD1. Trimming removed 10 bases from V and 4 bases from J; junction bases left unmatched: 4. CDR1 and CDR2 (germline): ENHRY, SYGVKD. The CDR3 has 13 amino acids.

The chain joins TRBV6-1 to TRBJ1-6, with TRBD1 identical over 7 bases. This CDR3 has 15 residues. V lost 6 bases to trimming and J lost 5 bases; unmatched junction nucleotides: 7. The V gene's germline CDR1 is MNHNS and CDR2 SASEGT. Here the CDR3 reads CASSDGTANNSPLHF. As DNA, the CDR3 is TGTGCCAGCAGCGACGGGACAGCAAATAATTCACCCCTCCACTTT.

The CDR3 coding sequence is TGTGCCAGCAGTCTTATGGCCGATACGCAGTATTTT. It encodes CASSLMADTQYF. The V gene is TRBV7-2, the J gene TRBJ2-3; D unresolved. Germline lookup yields CDR1 SGHTA and CDR2 FQGNSA. This CDR3 has 12 amino acids. Trimming took off 6 bases at V and 6 bases at J, with 10 bases between the two ends.

The rearrangement links TRBV29-1 to TRBJ1-5; the D gene is possibly TRBD1 (6 bases). The CDR3 runs 13 residues. V was pared by 6 bases and J by 1 base, with 10 bases between. Germline-derived CDR1 and CDR2 are SQVTM and ANQGSEA. The CDR3 DNA reads TGCAGCGTGATACAGGGCAGCAATCAGCCCCAGCATTTT. Translation gives CSVIQGSNQPQHF.

This chain links TRBV6-6 with TRBJ1-6; possibly TRBD1 for D (5 bases). CDR1 is MNHNY and CDR2 is SVGAGI in the germline V gene (reference sequence). This CDR3 contains 16 residues. V shed 2 bases and J shed 6 bases, with 14 bases lying between them. CDR3: CASSYPLGGGNSPLHF. CDR3 DNA: TGTGCCAGCAGTTACCCTCTCGGGGGGGGTAATTCACCCCTCCACTTT.

This clone was seen a few times. This chain links TRBV18 with TRBJ1-1; D is possibly TRBD1 (5 bases). The CDR3 loop spans 15 amino acids. Per germline, CDR1 KGHSH and CDR2 LQKENI. V lost 2 bases, J lost 0 bases, and 10 bases lay in between. This CDR3 reads CASSPIGGMNTEAFF. Here the CDR3 DNA reads TGTGCCAGCTCACCAATCGGGGGGATGAACACTGAAGCTTTCTTT.

The gene calls are TRBV6-5 and TRBJ2-7, with a weak D call TRBD1 (5 bases). Looked up from germline, CDR1 is MNHEY and CDR2 is SVGAGI. There are 11 residues in the CDR3. V was pared by 4 bases and J by 12 bases, with 13 bases between. In nucleotides, the CDR3 is TGTGCCAGCAGTTCAGGGCCCCGGTGGTACTTC. Translated: CASSSGPRWYF.

This clone was recorded once. The chain recombines TRBV6-1 with TRBJ2-2; maybe TRBD1 (6 bases). Germline V gene data show CDR1 as MNHNS and CDR2 as SASEGT. Trimming stripped 6 bases from V and 0 bases from J, with 8 bases between. CDR3 size: 14 residues. CDR3 nucleotides: TGTGCCAGCAGATCAGGGGCGAACACCGGGGAGCTGTTTTTT. Protein: CASRSGANTGELFF.

V usage is TRBV5-6 and J usage is TRBJ2-7; a possible D gene is TRBD1 (7 bases). V was pared by 0 bases and J by 3 bases, with 10 bases between. The germline gives CDR1 SGHDT, CDR2 YYEEEE. The CDR3 extends over 14 amino acids. CDR3 sequence (DNA): TGTGCCAGCAGCTTGGGGCAGGGGGGCTACGAGCAGTACTTC. It yields the protein CASSLGQGGYEQYF.